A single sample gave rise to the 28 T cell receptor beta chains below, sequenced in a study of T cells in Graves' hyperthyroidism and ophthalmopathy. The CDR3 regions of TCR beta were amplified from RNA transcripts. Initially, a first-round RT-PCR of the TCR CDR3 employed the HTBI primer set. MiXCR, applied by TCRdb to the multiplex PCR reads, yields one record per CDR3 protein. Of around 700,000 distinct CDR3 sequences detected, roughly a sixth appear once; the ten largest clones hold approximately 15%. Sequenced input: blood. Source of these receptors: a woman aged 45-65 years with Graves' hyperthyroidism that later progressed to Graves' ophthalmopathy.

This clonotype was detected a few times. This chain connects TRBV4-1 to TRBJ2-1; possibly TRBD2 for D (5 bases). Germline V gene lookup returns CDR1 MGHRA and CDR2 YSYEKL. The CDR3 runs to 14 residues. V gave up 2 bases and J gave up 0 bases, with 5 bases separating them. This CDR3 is CASSQLASYNEQFF. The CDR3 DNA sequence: TGCGCCAGCAGCCAACTAGCCTCCTACAATGAGCAGTTCTTC.

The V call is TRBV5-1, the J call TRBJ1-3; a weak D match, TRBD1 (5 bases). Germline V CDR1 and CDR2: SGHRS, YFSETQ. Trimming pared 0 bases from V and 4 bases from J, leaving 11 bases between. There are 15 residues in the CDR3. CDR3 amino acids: CASSLASGTGNTIYF. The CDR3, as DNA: TGCGCCAGCAGCTTGGCTTCAGGGACCGGAAACACCATATATTTT.

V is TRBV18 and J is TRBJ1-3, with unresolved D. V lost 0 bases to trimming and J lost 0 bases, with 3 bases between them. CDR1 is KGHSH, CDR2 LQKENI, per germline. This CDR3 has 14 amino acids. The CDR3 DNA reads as TGTGCCAGCTCACCACCGCCCTCTGGAAACACCATATATTTT. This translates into CASSPPPSGNTIYF.

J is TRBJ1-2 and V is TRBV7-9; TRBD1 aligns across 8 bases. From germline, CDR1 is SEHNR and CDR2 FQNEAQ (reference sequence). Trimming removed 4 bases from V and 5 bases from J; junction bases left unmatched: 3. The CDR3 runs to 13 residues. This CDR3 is CASSWTGTYGYTF. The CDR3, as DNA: TGTGCCAGCAGCTGGACAGGGACATATGGCTACACCTTC.

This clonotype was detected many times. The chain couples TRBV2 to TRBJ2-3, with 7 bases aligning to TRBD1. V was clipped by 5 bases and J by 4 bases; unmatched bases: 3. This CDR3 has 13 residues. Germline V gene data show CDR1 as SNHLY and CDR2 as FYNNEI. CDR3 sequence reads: CASSPTGADTQYF. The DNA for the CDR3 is TGTGCCAGCAGTCCCACAGGGGCAGATACGCAGTATTTT.

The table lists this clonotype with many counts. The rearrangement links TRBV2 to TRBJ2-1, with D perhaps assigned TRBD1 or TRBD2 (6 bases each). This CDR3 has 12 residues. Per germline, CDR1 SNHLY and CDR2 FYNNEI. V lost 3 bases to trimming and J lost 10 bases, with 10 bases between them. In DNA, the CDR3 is TGTGCCAGCAGTGACCGGGGGCACGAGCAGTTCTTC. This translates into CASSDRGHEQFF.

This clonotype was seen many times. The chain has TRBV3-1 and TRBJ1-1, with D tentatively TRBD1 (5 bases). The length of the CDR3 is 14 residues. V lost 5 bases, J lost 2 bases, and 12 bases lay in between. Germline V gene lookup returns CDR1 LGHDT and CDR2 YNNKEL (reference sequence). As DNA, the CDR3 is TGTGCCAGCAGCACGACAGCGGGTAACACTGAAGCTTTCTTT. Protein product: CASSTTAGNTEAFF.

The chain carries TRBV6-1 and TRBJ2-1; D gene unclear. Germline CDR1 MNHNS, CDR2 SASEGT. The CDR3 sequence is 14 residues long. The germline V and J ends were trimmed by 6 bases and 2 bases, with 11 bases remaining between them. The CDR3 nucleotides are TGTGCCAGCAGGAAGCCCCCCCCCTACAATGAGCAGTTCTTC. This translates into CASRKPPPYNEQFF.

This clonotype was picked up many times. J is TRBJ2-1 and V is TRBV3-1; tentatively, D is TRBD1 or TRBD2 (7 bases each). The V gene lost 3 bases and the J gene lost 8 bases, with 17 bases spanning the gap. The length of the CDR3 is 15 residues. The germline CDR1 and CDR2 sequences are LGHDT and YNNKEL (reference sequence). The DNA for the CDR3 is TGTGCCAGCAGCCACGGACTAGACAGGGTGGATGAGCAGTTCTTC. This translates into CASSHGLDRVDEQFF.

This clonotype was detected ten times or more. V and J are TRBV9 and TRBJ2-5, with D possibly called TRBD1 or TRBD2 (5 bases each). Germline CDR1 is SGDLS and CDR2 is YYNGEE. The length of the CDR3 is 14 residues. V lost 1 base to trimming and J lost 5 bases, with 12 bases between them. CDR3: CASSVYGGSETQYF. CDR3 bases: TGTGCCAGCAGCGTATATGGGGGAAGCGAGACCCAGTACTTC.

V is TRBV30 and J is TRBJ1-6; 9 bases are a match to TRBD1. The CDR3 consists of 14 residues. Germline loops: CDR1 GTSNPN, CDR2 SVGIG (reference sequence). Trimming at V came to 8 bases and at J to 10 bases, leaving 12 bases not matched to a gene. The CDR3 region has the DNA TGTGCCGGGAAACGGGACAGGGCTCCGTCACCCCTCCACTTT. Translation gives CAGKRDRAPSPLHF. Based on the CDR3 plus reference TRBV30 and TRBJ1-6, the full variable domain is SQTIHQWPATLVQPVGSPLSLECTVEGTSNPNLYWYRQAAGRGLQLLFYSVGIGQISSEVPQNLSASRPQDRQFILSSKKLLLSDSGFYLCAGKRDRAPSPLHFGNGTRLTVT.

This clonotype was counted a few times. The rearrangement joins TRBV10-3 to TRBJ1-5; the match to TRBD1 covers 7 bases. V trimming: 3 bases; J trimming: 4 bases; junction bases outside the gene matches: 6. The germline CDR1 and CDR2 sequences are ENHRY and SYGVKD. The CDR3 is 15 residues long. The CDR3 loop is CAISDDRVPNQPQHF. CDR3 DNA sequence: TGTGCCATCAGTGATGACAGGGTACCTAATCAGCCCCAGCATTTT.

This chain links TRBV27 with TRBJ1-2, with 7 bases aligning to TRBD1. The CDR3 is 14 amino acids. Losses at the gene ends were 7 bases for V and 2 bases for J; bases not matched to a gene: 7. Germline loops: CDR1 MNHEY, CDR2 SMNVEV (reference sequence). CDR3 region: CASKPLTGNYGYTF. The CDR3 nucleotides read TGTGCCAGCAAACCTCTGACAGGGAACTATGGCTACACCTTC.

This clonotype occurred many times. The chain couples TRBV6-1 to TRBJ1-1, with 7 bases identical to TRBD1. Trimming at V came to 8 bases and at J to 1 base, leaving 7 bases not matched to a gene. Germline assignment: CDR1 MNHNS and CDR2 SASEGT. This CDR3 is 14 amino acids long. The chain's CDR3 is CASRDGTANTEAFF. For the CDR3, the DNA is TGTGCCAGCCGGGATGGGACAGCGAACACTGAAGCTTTCTTT.

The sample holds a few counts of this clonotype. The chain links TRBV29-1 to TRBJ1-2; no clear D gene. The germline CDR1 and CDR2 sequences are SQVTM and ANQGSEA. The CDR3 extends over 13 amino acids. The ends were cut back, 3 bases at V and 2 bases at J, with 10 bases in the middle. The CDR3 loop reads CSVEVRVNYGYTF. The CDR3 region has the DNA TGCAGCGTTGAGGTTAGAGTCAACTATGGCTACACCTTC.

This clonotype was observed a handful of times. Here the CDR3 DNA reads TGCAGTGGACAGAAAGAGACCCAGTACTTC. As protein: CSGQKETQYF. This chain joins TRBV20-1 and TRBJ2-5; TRBD1 might be the D (5 bases). CDR3 size: 10 residues. Germline loops: CDR1 DFQATT, CDR2 SNEGSKA (reference sequence). The germline V and J ends were trimmed by 7 bases and 3 bases, with 6 bases remaining between them.

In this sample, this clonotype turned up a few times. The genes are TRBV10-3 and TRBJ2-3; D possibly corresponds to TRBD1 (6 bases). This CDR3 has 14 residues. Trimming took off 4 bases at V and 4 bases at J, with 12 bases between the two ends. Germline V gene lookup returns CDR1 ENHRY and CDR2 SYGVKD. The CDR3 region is CAISVNQGSDTQYF. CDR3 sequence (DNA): TGTGCCATCAGTGTGAACCAGGGGTCAGATACGCAGTATTTT.

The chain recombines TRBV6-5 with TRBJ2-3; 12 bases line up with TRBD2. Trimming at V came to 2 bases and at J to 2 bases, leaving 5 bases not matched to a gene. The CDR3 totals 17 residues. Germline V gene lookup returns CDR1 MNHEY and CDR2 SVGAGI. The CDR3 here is CASSYALAGGYTDTQYF. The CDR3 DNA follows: TGTGCCAGCAGTTACGCACTAGCGGGGGGATACACAGATACGCAGTATTTT.

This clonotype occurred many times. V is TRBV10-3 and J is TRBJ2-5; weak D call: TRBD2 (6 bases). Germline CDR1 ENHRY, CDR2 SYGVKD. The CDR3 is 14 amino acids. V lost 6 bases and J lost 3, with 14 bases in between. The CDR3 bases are TGTGCCATCAGGGGGGGAGGAGGAGAAGAGACCCAGTACTTC. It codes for CAIRGGGGEETQYF.

For the CDR3, the DNA is TGTGCCATCAGTGAGTCGTCGGACACTTCCTCTGGAAACACCATATATTTT. Protein product: CAISESSDTSSGNTIYF. The V and J genes are TRBV10-3 and TRBJ1-3, with D maybe TRBD1 (5 bases). The CDR3 runs to 17 residues. V was shortened by 0 bases and J by 0 bases, with 12 bases between the two germline ends. Germline CDR1 is ENHRY and CDR2 is SYGVKD.

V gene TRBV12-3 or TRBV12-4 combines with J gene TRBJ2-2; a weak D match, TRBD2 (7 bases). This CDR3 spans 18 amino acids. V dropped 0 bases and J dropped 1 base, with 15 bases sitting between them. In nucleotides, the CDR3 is TGTGCCAGCAGTTTAGCCTTCCTCGGGGGGCAGAACACCGGGGAGCTGTTTTTT. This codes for CASSLAFLGGQNTGELFF.

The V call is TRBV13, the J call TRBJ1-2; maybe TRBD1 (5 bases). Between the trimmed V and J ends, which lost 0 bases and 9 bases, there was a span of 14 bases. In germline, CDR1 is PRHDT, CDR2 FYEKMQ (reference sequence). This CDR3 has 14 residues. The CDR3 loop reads CASSLGGAATRYTF. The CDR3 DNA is TGTGCCAGCAGCTTAGGCGGGGCCGCCACCCGCTACACCTTC.

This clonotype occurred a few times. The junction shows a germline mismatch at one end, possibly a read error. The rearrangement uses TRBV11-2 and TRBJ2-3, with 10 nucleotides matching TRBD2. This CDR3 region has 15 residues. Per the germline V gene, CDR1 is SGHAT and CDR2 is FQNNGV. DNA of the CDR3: TGTGCCAGCAGCTCGTTAGCGGGGGGCACAAATACGCAGTATTTT. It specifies CASSSLAGGTNTQYF.

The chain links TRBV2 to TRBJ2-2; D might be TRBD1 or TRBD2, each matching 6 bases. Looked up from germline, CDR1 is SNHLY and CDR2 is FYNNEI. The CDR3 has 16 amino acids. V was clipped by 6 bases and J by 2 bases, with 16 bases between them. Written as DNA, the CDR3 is TGTGCCAGCAGAAAGCTTGGCGGGACAAACACCGGGGAGCTGTTTTTT. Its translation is CASRKLGGTNTGELFF.

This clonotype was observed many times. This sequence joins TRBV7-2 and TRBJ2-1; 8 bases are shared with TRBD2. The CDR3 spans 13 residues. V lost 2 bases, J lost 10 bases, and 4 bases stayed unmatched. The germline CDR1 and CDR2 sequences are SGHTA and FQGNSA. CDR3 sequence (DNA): TGTGCCAGCAGCTTAATAACGGGGGGGGAGCAGTTCTTC. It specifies CASSLITGGEQFF.

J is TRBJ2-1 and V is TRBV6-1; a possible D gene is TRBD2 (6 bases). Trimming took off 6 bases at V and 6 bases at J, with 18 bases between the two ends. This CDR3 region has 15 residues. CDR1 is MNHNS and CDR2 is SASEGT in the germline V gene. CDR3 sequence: CASRSPARLVNEQFF. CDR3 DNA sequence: TGTGCCAGCAGATCCCCGGCGCGACTAGTCAATGAGCAGTTCTTC.

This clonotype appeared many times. The CDR3 DNA is TGTGCCAGCAGGGAGACTAGGTCGGGCACCGGGGAGCTGTTTTTT. Translated: CASRETRSGTGELFF. This sequence joins TRBV2 and TRBJ2-2; D is possibly TRBD2 (6 bases). The germline CDR1 and CDR2 sequences are SNHLY and FYNNEI. Between the trimmed V and J ends, which lost 6 bases and 4 bases, there was a span of 15 bases. The CDR3 has 15 residues.

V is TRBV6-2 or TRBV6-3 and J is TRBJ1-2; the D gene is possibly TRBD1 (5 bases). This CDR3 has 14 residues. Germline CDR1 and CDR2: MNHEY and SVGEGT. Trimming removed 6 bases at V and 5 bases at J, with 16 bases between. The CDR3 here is CASRGPGLDYGYTF. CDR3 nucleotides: TGTGCCAGCAGGGGTCCAGGGTTAGATTATGGCTACACCTTC.